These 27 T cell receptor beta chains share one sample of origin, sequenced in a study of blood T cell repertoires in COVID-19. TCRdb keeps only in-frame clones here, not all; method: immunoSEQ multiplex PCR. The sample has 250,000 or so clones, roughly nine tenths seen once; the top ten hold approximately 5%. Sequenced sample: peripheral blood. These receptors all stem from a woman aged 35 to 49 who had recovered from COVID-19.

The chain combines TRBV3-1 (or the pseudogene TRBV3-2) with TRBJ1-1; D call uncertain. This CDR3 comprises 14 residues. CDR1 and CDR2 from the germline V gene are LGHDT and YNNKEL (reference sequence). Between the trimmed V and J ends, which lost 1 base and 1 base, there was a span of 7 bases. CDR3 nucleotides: TGTGCCAGCAGCCAAGTTCGGGGGAACACTGAAGCTTTCTTT. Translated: CASSQVRGNTEAFF.

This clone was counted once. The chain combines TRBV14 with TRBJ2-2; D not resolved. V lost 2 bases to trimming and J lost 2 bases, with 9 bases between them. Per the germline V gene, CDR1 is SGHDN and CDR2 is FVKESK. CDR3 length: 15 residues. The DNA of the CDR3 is TGTGCCAGCAGCCAATTTAACAGCAACACCGGGGAGCTGTTTTTT. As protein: CASSQFNSNTGELFF.

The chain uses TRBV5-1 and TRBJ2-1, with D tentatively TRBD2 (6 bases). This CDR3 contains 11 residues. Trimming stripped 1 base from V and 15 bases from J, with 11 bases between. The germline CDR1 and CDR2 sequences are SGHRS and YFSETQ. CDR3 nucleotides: TGCGCCAGCAGCTTGTCGGGGACTTTGTTCTTC. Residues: CASSLSGTLFF.

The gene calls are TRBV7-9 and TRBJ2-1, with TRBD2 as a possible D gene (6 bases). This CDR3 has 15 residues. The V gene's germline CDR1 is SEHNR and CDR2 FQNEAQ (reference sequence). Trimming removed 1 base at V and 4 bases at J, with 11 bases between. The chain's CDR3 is CASSLVLGGYNEQFF. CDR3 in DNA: TGTGCCAGCAGCTTAGTCTTAGGAGGGTACAATGAGCAGTTCTTC. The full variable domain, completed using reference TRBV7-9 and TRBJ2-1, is DTGVSQNPRHKITKRGQNVTFRCDPISEHNRLYWYRQTLGQGPEFLTYFQNEAQLEKSRLLSDRFSAERPKGSFSTLEIQRTEQGDSAMYLCASSLVLGGYNEQFFGPGTRLTVL.

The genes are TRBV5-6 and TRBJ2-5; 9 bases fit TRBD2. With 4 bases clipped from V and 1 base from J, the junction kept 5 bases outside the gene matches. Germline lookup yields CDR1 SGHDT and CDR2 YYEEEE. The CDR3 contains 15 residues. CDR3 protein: CASSRLAEIQETQYF. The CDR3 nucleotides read TGTGCCAGCAGCCGACTAGCGGAGATCCAAGAGACCCAGTACTTC.

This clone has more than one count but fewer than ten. CDR3 nucleotides: TGTGCCAGCAAGCCAGGGAACACTGAAGCTTTCTTT. Protein sequence: CASKPGNTEAFF. The chain couples TRBV7-2 to TRBJ1-1; no clear D gene. Trimming removed 7 bases at V and 1 base at J, with 7 bases between. This CDR3 contains 12 residues. The germline V gene has CDR1 SGHTA and CDR2 FQGNSA.

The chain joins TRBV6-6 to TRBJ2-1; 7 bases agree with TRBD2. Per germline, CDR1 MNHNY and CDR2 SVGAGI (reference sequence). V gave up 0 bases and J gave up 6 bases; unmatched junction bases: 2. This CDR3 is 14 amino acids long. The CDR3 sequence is CASSYSPSGNEQFF. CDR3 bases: TGTGCCAGCAGTTACTCGCCTAGCGGCAATGAGCAGTTCTTC.

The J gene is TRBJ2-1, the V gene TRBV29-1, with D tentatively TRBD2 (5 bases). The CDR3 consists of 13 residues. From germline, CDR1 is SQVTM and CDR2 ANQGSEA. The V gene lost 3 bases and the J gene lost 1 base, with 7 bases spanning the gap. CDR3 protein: CSVDGISYNEQFF. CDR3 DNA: TGCAGCGTTGACGGGATTTCCTACAATGAGCAGTTCTTC.

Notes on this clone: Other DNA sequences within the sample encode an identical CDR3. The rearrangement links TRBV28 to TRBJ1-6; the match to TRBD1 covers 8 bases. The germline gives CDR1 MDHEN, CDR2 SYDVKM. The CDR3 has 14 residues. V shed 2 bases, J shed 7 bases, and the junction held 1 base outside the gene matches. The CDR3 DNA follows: TGTGCCAGCAGTTTAGGGGACAGGAATTCACCCCTCCACTTT. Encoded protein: CASSLGDRNSPLHF.

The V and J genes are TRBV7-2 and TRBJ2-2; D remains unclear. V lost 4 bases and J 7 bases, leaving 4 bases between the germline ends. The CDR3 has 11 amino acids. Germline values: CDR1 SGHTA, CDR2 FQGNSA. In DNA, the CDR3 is TGTGCCAGCAGCTATATCGGGGAGCTGTTTTTT. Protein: CASSYIGELFF.

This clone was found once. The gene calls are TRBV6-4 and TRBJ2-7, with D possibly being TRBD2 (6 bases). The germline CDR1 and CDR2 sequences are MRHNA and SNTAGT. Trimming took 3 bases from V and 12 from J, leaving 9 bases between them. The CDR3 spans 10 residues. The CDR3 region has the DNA TGTGCCAGCAGTGAGCTAGCGCGGTACGTC. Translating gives CASSELARYV.

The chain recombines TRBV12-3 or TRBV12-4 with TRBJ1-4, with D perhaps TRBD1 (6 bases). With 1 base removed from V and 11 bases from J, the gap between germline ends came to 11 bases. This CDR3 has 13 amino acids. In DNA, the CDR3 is TGTGCCAGCAGTTTAGTAGGACAGCCTAAACTGTTTTTT. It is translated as CASSLVGQPKLFF.

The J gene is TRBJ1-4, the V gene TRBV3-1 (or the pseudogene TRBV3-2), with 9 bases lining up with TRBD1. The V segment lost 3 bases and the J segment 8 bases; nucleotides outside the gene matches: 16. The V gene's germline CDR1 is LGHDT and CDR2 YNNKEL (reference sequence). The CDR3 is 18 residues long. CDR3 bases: TGTGCCAGCAGCCACTTACATAATTACCGGGACAGGGACGAAAAACTGTTTTTT. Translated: CASSHLHNYRDRDEKLFF.

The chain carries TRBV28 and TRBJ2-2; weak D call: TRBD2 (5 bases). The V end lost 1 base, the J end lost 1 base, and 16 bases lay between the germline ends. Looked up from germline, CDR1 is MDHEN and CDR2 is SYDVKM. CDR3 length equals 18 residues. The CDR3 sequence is CASSLSVYGNMNTGELFF. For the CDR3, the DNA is TGTGCCAGCAGTTTATCAGTTTACGGGAATATGAACACCGGGGAGCTGTTTTTT.

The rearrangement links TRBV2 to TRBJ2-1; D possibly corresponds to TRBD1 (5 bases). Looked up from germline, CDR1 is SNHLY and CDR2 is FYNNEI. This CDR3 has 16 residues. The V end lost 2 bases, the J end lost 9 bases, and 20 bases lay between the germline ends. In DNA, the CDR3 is TGTGCCAGCAGTGAAATTGGGGTGGGGCCTAGTGGTGAGCAGTTCTTC. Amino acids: CASSEIGVGPSGEQFF.

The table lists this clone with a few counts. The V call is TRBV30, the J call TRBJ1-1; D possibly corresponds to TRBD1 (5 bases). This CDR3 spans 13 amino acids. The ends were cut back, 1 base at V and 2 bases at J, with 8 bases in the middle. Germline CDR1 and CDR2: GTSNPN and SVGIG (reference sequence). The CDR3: CAWSATGNTEAFF. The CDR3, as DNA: TGTGCCTGGAGTGCAACAGGAAACACTGAAGCTTTCTTT.

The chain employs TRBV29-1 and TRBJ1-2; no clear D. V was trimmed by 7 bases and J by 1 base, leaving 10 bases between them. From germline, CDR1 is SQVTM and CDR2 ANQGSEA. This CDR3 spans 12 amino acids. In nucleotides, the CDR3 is TGCAGCGACCAGACGGGTAACTATGGCTACACCTTC. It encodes CSDQTGNYGYTF.

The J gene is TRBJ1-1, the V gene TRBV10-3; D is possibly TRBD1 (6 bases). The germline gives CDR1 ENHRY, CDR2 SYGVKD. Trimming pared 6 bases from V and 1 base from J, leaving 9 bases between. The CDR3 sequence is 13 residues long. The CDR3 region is CAIRTQGNTEAFF. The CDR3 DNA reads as TGTGCCATCAGGACACAGGGGAACACTGAAGCTTTCTTT.

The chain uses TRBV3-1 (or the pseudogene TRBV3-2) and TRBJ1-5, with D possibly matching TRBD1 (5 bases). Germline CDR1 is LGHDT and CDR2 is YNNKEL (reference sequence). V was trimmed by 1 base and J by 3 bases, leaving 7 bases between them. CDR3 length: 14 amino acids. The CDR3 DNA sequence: TGTGCCAGCAGCCAAGGACAGATCAATCAGCCCCAGCATTTT. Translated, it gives CASSQGQINQPQHF.

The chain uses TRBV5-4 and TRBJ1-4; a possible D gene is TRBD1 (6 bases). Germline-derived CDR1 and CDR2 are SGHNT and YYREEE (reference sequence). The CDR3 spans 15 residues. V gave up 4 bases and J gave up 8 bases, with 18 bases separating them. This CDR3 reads CASSRWGGGGEKLFF. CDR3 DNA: TGTGCCAGCAGCCGATGGGGGGGCGGAGGAGAAAAACTGTTTTTT.

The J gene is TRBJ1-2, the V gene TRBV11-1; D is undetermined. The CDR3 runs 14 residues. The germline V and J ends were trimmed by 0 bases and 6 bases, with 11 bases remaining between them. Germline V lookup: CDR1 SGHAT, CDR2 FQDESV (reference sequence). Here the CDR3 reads CASSLASYSHGYTF. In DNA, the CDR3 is TGTGCCAGCAGCTTAGCCTCCTATAGTCATGGCTACACCTTC.

The CDR3 DNA sequence: TGTGCCATCAGTGACGGGTACGGGACAGGGGATGGAGGCTACACCTTC. Encoded protein: CAISDGYGTGDGGYTF. This chain uses TRBV10-3 with TRBJ1-2; 10 bases agree with TRBD1. Germline V gene sequence: CDR1 ENHRY, CDR2 SYGVKD. V lost 3 bases, J lost 8 bases, and 12 bases stayed unmatched. The CDR3 spans 16 residues.

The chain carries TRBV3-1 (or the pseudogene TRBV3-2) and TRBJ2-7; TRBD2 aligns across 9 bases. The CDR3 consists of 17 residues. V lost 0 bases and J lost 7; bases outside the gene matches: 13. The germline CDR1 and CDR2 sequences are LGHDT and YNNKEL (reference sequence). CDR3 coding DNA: TGTGCCAGCAGCCAAGAATGGCCTAGCGGGGCTTTCAGGGAGCAGTACTTC. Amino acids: CASSQEWPSGAFREQYF.

The CDR3 loop reads CASSETGVYEQYV. The CDR3 bases are TGTGCCAGCAGCGAGACAGGGGTGTACGAGCAGTACGTC. The V call is TRBV5-6, the J call TRBJ2-7, with 8 positions matching TRBD1. The CDR3 is 13 amino acids. Trimming took 4 bases from V and 4 from J; bases not matched to a gene: 4. The V gene's germline CDR1 is SGHDT and CDR2 YYEEEE.

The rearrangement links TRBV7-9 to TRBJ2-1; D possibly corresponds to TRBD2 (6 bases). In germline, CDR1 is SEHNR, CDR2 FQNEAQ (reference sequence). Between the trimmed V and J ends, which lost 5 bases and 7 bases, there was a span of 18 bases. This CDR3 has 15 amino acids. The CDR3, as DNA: TGTGCCAGCAGCCCACCCCTGGGCGGGATGAATGAGCAGTTCTTC. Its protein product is CASSPPLGGMNEQFF.

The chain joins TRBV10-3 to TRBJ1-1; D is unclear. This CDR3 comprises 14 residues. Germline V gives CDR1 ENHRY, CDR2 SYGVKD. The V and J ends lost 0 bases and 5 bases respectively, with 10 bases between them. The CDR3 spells CAISESEGRTEAFF. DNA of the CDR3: TGTGCCATCAGTGAGTCCGAAGGGAGGACTGAAGCTTTCTTT.

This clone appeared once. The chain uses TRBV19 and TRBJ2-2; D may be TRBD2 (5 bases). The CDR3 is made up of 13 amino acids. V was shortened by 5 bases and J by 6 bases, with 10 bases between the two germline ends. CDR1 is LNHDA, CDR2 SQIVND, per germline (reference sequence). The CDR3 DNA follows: TGTGCCAGTAGTCTTAGCGAGGCCGGGGAGCTGTTTTTT. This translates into CASSLSEAGELFF. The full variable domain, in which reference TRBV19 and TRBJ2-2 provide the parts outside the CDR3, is DGGITQSPKYLFRKEGQNVTLSCEQNLNHDAMYWYRQDPGQGLRLIYYSQIVNDFQKGDIAEGYSVSREKKESFPLTVTSAQKNPTAFYLCASSLSEAGELFFGEGSRLTVL.